The 22 T cell receptor beta chains below come from one sample, sequenced in a study of control samples from healthy donors and cancer patients. Some clones are missing from TCRdb's copy, which holds only in-frame ones; the method was immunoSEQ multiplex PCR. Of roughly 98,000 clones listed, more than 75% are singletons. The sequenced material came from blood. Receptors were obtained from a woman in her fifties or sixties in good health.

The J gene is TRBJ2-7, the V gene TRBV3-1 (or the pseudogene TRBV3-2); 8 nucleotides match TRBD2. The V and J ends lost 0 bases and 3 bases, in that order; junction bases with no gene match: 1. Looked up from germline, CDR1 is LGHDT and CDR2 is YNNKEL (reference sequence). CDR3 size: 14 residues. This CDR3 is CASSQDGTSYEQYF. DNA for the CDR3: TGTGCCAGCAGCCAAGATGGGACTAGCTACGAGCAGTACTTC.

This chain uses TRBV5-1 with TRBJ2-1; TRBD1 agrees at 7 bases. Losses at the gene ends were 0 bases for V and 1 base for J; bases not matched to a gene: 1. The CDR3 length is 15 residues. Germline loops: CDR1 SGHRS, CDR2 YFSETQ. CDR3 DNA: TGCGCCAGCAGCTTGGGGGGACAGTCCTACAATGAGCAGTTCTTC. Translation gives CASSLGGQSYNEQFF.

This chain joins TRBV19 and TRBJ1-6; a possible D gene is TRBD1 (6 bases). The CDR3 covers 17 residues. Trimming removed 1 base at V and 9 bases at J, with 19 bases between. Germline V gene sequence: CDR1 LNHDA, CDR2 SQIVND (reference sequence). The CDR3, as DNA: TGTGCCAGTAGTATAGCCCTTGCGACAGGCCCCGCTTCACCCCTCCACTTT. Translated: CASSIALATGPASPLHF.

The CDR3 DNA reads as TGTGCCAGCAGCTTAGCCGGGGGGGTCTCTGGAAACACCATATATTTT. Translating it yields CASSLAGGVSGNTIYF. V and J are TRBV7-6 and TRBJ1-3, with TRBD1 as a possible D gene (5 bases). Per germline, CDR1 SGHVS and CDR2 FNYEAQ. The CDR3 sequence is 16 residues long. V was clipped by 0 bases and J by 0 bases, with 9 bases between them.

V and J are TRBV19 and TRBJ1-4; no clear D gene. Germline CDR1 LNHDA, CDR2 SQIVND (reference sequence). With 1 base removed from V and 0 bases from J, the gap between germline ends came to 6 bases. The CDR3 covers 15 residues. The CDR3 bases are TGTGCCAGTAGTATAGGAACTGCAACTAATGAAAAACTGTTTTTT. This codes for CASSIGTATNEKLFF.

Many counts were recorded for this clone. The rearrangement links TRBV7-2 to TRBJ1-5; no clear D gene. CDR1 is SGHTA and CDR2 is FQGNSA in the germline V gene. The CDR3 length is 15 residues. V was clipped by 5 bases and J by 4 bases, with 15 bases between them. The DNA of the CDR3 is TGTGCCAGCAGCCTAGACGGCAGCAATAATCAGCCCCAGCATTTT. It translates to CASSLDGSNNQPQHF.

DNA for the CDR3: TGTGCCAGCTCAGGGGGGGGCGCCGGTCAGCCCCAGCATTTT. The encoded protein is CASSGGGAGQPQHF. This chain connects TRBV11-3 to TRBJ1-5; 7 bases agree with TRBD1. This CDR3 comprises 14 residues. V shed 8 bases and J 6 bases; nucleotides not matched to a gene: 10. Germline CDR1 and CDR2: SGHNT and YENEEA.

The chain links TRBV7-2 to TRBJ2-5; 11 bases match TRBD2. The CDR3 spans 15 residues. Germline loops: CDR1 SGHTA, CDR2 FQGNSA. Trimming took 0 bases from V and 4 from J; bases not matched to a gene: 1. CDR3 DNA: TGTGCCAGCAGCTTAGCCCTAGCGGGAGGAGAGACCCAGTACTTC. Translation: CASSLALAGGETQYF.

V and J are TRBV28 and TRBJ1-1; 7 bases are shared with TRBD1. Germline CDR1 reads MDHEN; CDR2 reads SYDVKM. The CDR3 loop spans 12 amino acids. Trimming removed 10 bases from V and 8 bases from J; junction bases left unmatched: 10. The CDR3 DNA reads as TGTGCCACCCAGACAGGGCCCAACGAAGCTTTCTTT. It translates to CATQTGPNEAFF.

The V gene is TRBV6-5, the J gene TRBJ2-2; D unresolved. Trimming took 6 bases from V and 5 from J, leaving 16 bases between them. Germline-derived CDR1 and CDR2 are MNHEY and SVGAGI. CDR3 length: 15 amino acids. The CDR3 protein is CASRSGPGGTGELFF. The CDR3 bases are TGTGCCAGCAGGTCAGGCCCGGGCGGAACCGGGGAGCTGTTTTTT.

CDR3 amino acids: CASSPPGLAGGVGNEQFF. The CDR3 DNA reads TGTGCCAGCAGCCCCCCGGGACTAGCGGGGGGGGTGGGGAATGAGCAGTTCTTC. V is TRBV7-8 and J is TRBJ2-1, with 16 bases that match TRBD2. With V trimmed by 5 bases and J by 7 bases, 11 bases remained unmatched. The CDR3 covers 18 residues. Germline CDR1 reads SGHVS; CDR2 reads FQNEAQ.

This clone has more than one count but fewer than ten. The chain joins TRBV28 to TRBJ2-7; a possible D gene is TRBD2 (6 bases). V lost 3 bases and J 6 bases, leaving 18 bases between the germline ends. The CDR3 consists of 15 residues. CDR1 MDHEN and CDR2 SYDVKM come from the germline V gene. In DNA, the CDR3 is TGTGCCAGCAGTTTCCTGTCCGGGGGACGGGGCGAGCAGTACTTC. Residues: CASSFLSGGRGEQYF.

A remark on this clone: A junction boundary mismatches the germline segment, possibly from a read error. The V and J genes are TRBV11-2 and TRBJ2-7; 8 bases match TRBD2. Germline-derived CDR1 and CDR2 are SGHAT and FQNNGV. The CDR3 runs to 15 residues. The CDR3 here is CASSLDLAGSYEQYF. CDR3 sequence (DNA): TGTGCCAGCAGTTTAGATCTAGCGGGTTCCTACGAGCAGTACTTC. The full variable domain, its missing parts supplied by reference TRBV11-2 and TRBJ2-7, is EAGVAQSPRYKIIEKRQSVAFWCNPISGHATLYWYQQILGQGPKLLIQFQNNGVVDDSQLPKDRFSAERLKGVDSTLKIQPAKLEDSAVYLCASSLDLAGSYEQYFGPGTRLTVT.

The chain uses TRBV4-3 and TRBJ1-5; D is ambiguous. The length of the CDR3 is 14 residues. V lost 0 bases and J lost 7, with 10 bases in between. Germline-derived CDR1 and CDR2 are LGHNA and YSLEER. The CDR3 sequence: CASSQDTVVQPQHF. As DNA, the CDR3 is TGCGCCAGCAGCCAAGACACAGTGGTACAGCCCCAGCATTTT.

The J gene is TRBJ2-3, the V gene TRBV5-6; D ambiguous. Germline V gene data show CDR1 as SGHDT and CDR2 as YYEEEE. The CDR3 has 14 residues. Deletions cut 0 bases from V and 2 bases from J, with 7 bases between. The CDR3 DNA sequence: TGTGCCAGCAGCTTGGACTTTTCCACAGATACGCAGTATTTT. This translates into CASSLDFSTDTQYF. The variable domain in full, completed from reference TRBV5-6 and TRBJ2-3, reads DAGVTQSPTHLIKTRGQQVTLRCSPKSGHDTVSWYQQALGQGPQFIFQYYEEEERQRGNFPDRFSGHQFPNYSSELNVNALLLGDSALYLCASSLDFSTDTQYFGPGTRLTVL.

The chain employs TRBV3-1 (or the pseudogene TRBV3-2) and TRBJ2-2; D unclear. Germline CDR1 and CDR2: LGHDT and YNNKEL (reference sequence). Trimming cost V 2 bases and J 3 bases, with 4 bases left between them. CDR3 length: 13 amino acids. The DNA of the CDR3 is TGTGCCAGCAGCCAAATTGACACCGGGGAGCTGTTTTTT. Encoded protein: CASSQIDTGELFF.

This clone was counted once. This chain uses TRBV11-2 with TRBJ2-5; 7 positions match TRBD1. The CDR3 sequence is 15 residues long. Germline assignment: CDR1 SGHAT and CDR2 FQNNGV. V shed 1 base, J shed 1 base, and the junction held 3 bases outside the gene matches. CDR3 in DNA: TGTGCCAGCAGCTTAGGGGACAGACTCCAAGAGACCCAGTACTTC. This gives the protein CASSLGDRLQETQYF.

This chain joins TRBV6-5 and TRBJ2-5; no reliable D call. Germline CDR1 reads MNHEY; CDR2 reads SVGAGI. Trimming stripped 0 bases from V and 7 bases from J, with 12 bases between. The CDR3 runs to 14 residues. The CDR3 protein is CASSYSAGLGTQYF. As DNA, the CDR3 is TGTGCCAGCAGTTACTCAGCCGGTCTGGGGACCCAGTACTTC.

This clone appeared a few times. The rearrangement joins TRBV7-9 to TRBJ1-4; no definite D call. V was pared by 8 bases and J by 0 bases, with 10 bases between. Germline assignment: CDR1 SEHNR and CDR2 FQNEAQ (reference sequence). This CDR3 spans 14 amino acids. The chain's CDR3 is CASGPRATNEKLFF. The CDR3 region has the DNA TGTGCCAGCGGGCCCAGAGCAACTAATGAAAAACTGTTTTTT.

The table lists this clone with a count of one. The chain is built from TRBV6-5 and TRBJ2-2; D is undetermined. Trimming took 5 bases from V and 3 from J, leaving 7 bases between them. This CDR3 contains 13 residues. Germline CDR1 and CDR2: MNHEY and SVGAGI. In DNA, the CDR3 is TGTGCCAGCAGTAGCAGATACACCGGGGAGCTGTTTTTT. This gives the protein CASSSRYTGELFF.

The rearrangement joins TRBV2 to TRBJ2-7, with D perhaps matching TRBD1 or TRBD2 (5 bases each). Germline CDR1 and CDR2: SNHLY and FYNNEI. The CDR3 totals 15 residues. With 0 bases removed from V and 1 base from J, the gap between germline ends came to 10 bases. CDR3 protein: CASSEAGVWSYEQYF. In nucleotides, the CDR3 is TGTGCCAGCAGTGAAGCGGGGGTTTGGTCCTACGAGCAGTACTTC.

The chain combines TRBV19 with TRBJ1-4; the match to TRBD1 covers 8 bases. The germline V gene has CDR1 LNHDA and CDR2 SQIVND (reference sequence). This CDR3 region has 15 residues. V shed 6 bases, J shed 3 bases, and the junction held 6 bases outside the gene matches. CDR3 DNA: TGTGCCAGTAGACCTCGGACAGGGTCTAATGAAAAACTGTTTTTT. This translates into CASRPRTGSNEKLFF.